This T cell receptor (beta chain) emerged from a study of T cell responses to AZD1222 COVID-19 vaccine. The overall study: Recipients boosted at about 4 weeks or about 12 weeks are pooled. Study-level findings and limits: Close to half of all spike-specific TCRs reportedly target regions of the variants that are unmutated.

Turning to this clone: Its antigen is as yet unknown.

The repertoire was sequenced with immunoSEQ multiplex PCR; TCRdb's copy has only in-frame clones and lacks some. This sample has some 150,000 clones, with over 85% found just once. V lost 0 bases, J lost 4 bases, and 7 bases lay in between. The CDR3 is 13 residues long. Germline V CDR1 and CDR2: SGHNT, YYREEE (reference sequence). The starting material was peripheral blood, obtained on day 0 of AZD1222 vaccination. The sequence was collected from an adult in good health. The rearrangement joins TRBV5-4 to TRBJ2-5, with D possibly matching TRBD1 (5 bases). CDR3 bases: TGTGCCAGCAGCTTGGGGGGCAGAGAGACCCAGTACTTC. Its translation is CASSLGGRETQYF. Drawing the rest from reference TRBV5-4 and TRBJ2-5, the complete variable domain is ETGVTQSPTHLIKTRGQQVTLRCSSQSGHNTVSWYQQALGQGPQFIFQYYREEENGRGNFPPRFSGLQFPNYSSELNVNALELDDSALYLCASSLGGRETQYFGPGTRLLVL.